Presented here are 26 T cell receptor beta chains from one specimen sequenced in a study of T cell changes during pregnancy in multiple sclerosis. The data were produced by immunoSEQ multiplex PCR, yet TCRdb's version contains in-frame clones alone and is incomplete. This repertoire shows more than 45,000 clones, around 92% found once; its top ten account for 0.6% to 0.7%. The sample in question was CD4+ T cells from peripheral blood mononuclear cells, obtained after pregnancy. The receptor source for this set is a female donor with multiple sclerosis, enrolled in a pregnancy study.

This rearrangement joins TRBV19 to TRBJ2-2, with D possibly being TRBD2 (5 bases). CDR3 size: 16 residues. Per the germline V gene, CDR1 is LNHDA and CDR2 is SQIVND (reference sequence). Deletions cut 3 bases from V and 4 bases from J, with 15 bases between. CDR3 sequence: CASSILSGTSTGELFF. DNA for the CDR3: TGTGCCAGTAGTATCCTTTCCGGAACTAGCACCGGGGAGCTGTTTTTT. Using reference TRBV19 and TRBJ2-2 for the parts outside the CDR3, the full variable domain is DGGITQSPKYLFRKEGQNVTLSCEQNLNHDAMYWYRQDPGQGLRLIYYSQIVNDFQKGDIAEGYSVSREKKESFPLTVTSAQKNPTAFYLCASSILSGTSTGELFFGEGSRLTVL.

V usage is TRBV5-1 and J usage is TRBJ2-7; TRBD1 matches at 7 bases. Germline assignment: CDR1 SGHRS and CDR2 YFSETQ. This CDR3 has 14 residues. J gave up 6 bases and V 4 bases, and 10 bases lay outside the gene matches. CDR3 in amino acids: CASSLRGGASEQYF. The CDR3 DNA follows: TGCGCCAGCAGCCTGAGAGGGGGCGCGTCCGAGCAGTACTTC.

The V call is TRBV9, the J call TRBJ2-7; no clear D gene. V lost 0 bases, J lost 3 bases, and 10 bases lay in between. Germline assignment: CDR1 SGDLS and CDR2 YYNGEE. The CDR3 runs to 14 residues. Here the CDR3 DNA reads TGTGCCAGCAGCGTAGCCAGTCGAGGCTACGAGCAGTACTTC. It yields the protein CASSVASRGYEQYF.

The genes are TRBV18 and TRBJ2-7; no reliable D call. The V gene's germline CDR1 is KGHSH and CDR2 LQKENI. The CDR3 is made up of 14 amino acids. V dropped 3 bases and J dropped 3 bases, with 12 bases sitting between them. CDR3 nucleotide sequence: TGTGCCAGCTCACCTGTTCGGAGCGTCTACGAGCAGTACTTC. This gives the protein CASSPVRSVYEQYF.

The chain recombines TRBV6-1 with TRBJ1-1; no clear D. V lost 7 bases and J lost 8, with 14 bases in between. Germline CDR1 is MNHNS and CDR2 is SASEGT. CDR3 length: 12 residues. CDR3 loop: CASTINGGEAFF. CDR3 in DNA: TGTGCCAGCACAATAAACGGAGGGGAAGCTTTCTTT.

The chain uses TRBV5-6 and TRBJ2-5; TRBD1 matches at 9 bases. V gave up 4 bases and J gave up 2 bases; unmatched junction bases: 9. Germline V gives CDR1 SGHDT, CDR2 YYEEEE. The CDR3 consists of 16 residues. CDR3 region: CASSPWTGELQETQYF. As DNA, the CDR3 is TGTGCCAGCAGCCCATGGACAGGGGAGCTTCAAGAGACCCAGTACTTC.

This sequence joins TRBV7-8 and TRBJ2-5, with 7 bases matching TRBD2. There are 17 residues in the CDR3. The V gene end was trimmed by 5 bases and the J gene end by 5 bases; junction bases not matched to a gene: 17. Germline V gene lookup returns CDR1 SGHVS and CDR2 FQNEAQ. The CDR3, as DNA: TGTGCCAGCAGCCCCCTAGCGGTGACTAGCATTACGGAGACCCAGTACTTC. Its protein product is CASSPLAVTSITETQYF.

This chain uses TRBV9 with TRBJ1-1; D perhaps matches TRBD1 (5 bases). V was cut by 0 bases and J by 5 bases, with 17 bases left in between. Germline V lookup: CDR1 SGDLS, CDR2 YYNGEE. The CDR3 has 16 amino acids. The CDR3 here is CASSVGFSGGETEAFF. The CDR3, as DNA: TGTGCCAGCAGCGTAGGGTTTTCGGGGGGTGAAACTGAAGCTTTCTTT.

The chain uses TRBV7-2 and TRBJ2-5, with D maybe TRBD1 (6 bases). Trimming took off 4 bases at V and 12 bases at J, with 15 bases between the two ends. Germline values: CDR1 SGHTA, CDR2 FQGNSA. The CDR3 sequence is 12 residues long. In DNA form, the CDR3 reads TGTGCCAGCAGCTCAGGGGCCCGTGGGGAGTACTTC. It specifies CASSSGARGEYF.

The chain is built from TRBV5-1 and TRBJ2-3, with 8 bases that match TRBD1. CDR3 length: 14 residues. Germline V gene data show CDR1 as SGHRS and CDR2 as YFSETQ. The junction had 1 base not matched to a gene; V was cut back by 4 bases and J by 0 bases. CDR3: CASSRDRSTDTQYF. The CDR3 DNA sequence: TGCGCCAGCAGCCGGGACAGGAGCACAGATACGCAGTATTTT. The complete variable domain, with remaining parts taken from reference TRBV5-1 and TRBJ2-3, reads KAGVTQTPRYLIKTRGQQVTLSCSPISGHRSVSWYQQTPGQGLQFLFEYFSETQRNKGNFPGRFSGRQFSNSRSEMNVSTLELGDSALYLCASSRDRSTDTQYFGPGTRLTVL.

This chain's CDR3 is CASSLLGREAKNIQYF. CDR3 nucleotides: TGTGCCAGCAGCTTACTGGGGAGGGAAGCCAAAAACATTCAGTACTTC. The genes are TRBV7-6 and TRBJ2-4; 7 positions agree with TRBD2. Germline-derived CDR1 and CDR2 are SGHVS and FNYEAQ. Trimming cost V 2 bases and J 0 bases; bases outside gene matches: 4. The CDR3 is made up of 16 amino acids.

The chain joins TRBV7-2 to TRBJ2-7, with a tentative D call TRBD1 (6 bases). In germline, CDR1 is SGHTA, CDR2 FQGNSA. The CDR3 extends over 14 amino acids. Trimming pared 3 bases from V and 3 bases from J, leaving 12 bases between. In DNA, the CDR3 is TGTGCCAGCAGCTTGGGGGCGGTCCTCTACGAGCAGTACTTC. Translated, it gives CASSLGAVLYEQYF.

The V call is TRBV9, the J call TRBJ1-5; D is possibly TRBD1 (5 bases). The germline V gene has CDR1 SGDLS and CDR2 YYNGEE. V dropped 0 bases and J dropped 5 bases, with 9 bases sitting between them. CDR3 size: 14 residues. The CDR3 DNA sequence: TGTGCCAGCAGCGTAGGTGGGGGGTATCAGCCCCAGCATTTT. This encodes CASSVGGGYQPQHF.

This sequence joins TRBV7-9 and TRBJ2-2; D gene uncertain. Trimming removed 4 bases at V and 5 bases at J, with 11 bases between. CDR3 size: 14 residues. The germline V gene encodes CDR1 SEHNR and CDR2 FQNEAQ (reference sequence). The CDR3, as DNA: TGTGCCAGCAGCTCGTCTGCAGGTACCGGGGAGCTGTTTTTT. This gives the protein CASSSSAGTGELFF.

This chain uses TRBV18 with TRBJ2-7, with D perhaps matching TRBD1 (5 bases). Trimming took off 1 base at V and 1 base at J, with 8 bases between the two ends. CDR3 size: 14 residues. Germline V gene data show CDR1 as KGHSH and CDR2 as LQKENI. The CDR3 DNA sequence: TGTGCCAGCTCACCACTACAGGATTCCTACGAGCAGTACTTC. Its translation is CASSPLQDSYEQYF. The whole variable domain, filled in from reference TRBV18 and TRBJ2-7, reads NAGVMQNPRHLVRRRGQEARLRCSPMKGHSHVYWYRQLPEEGLKFMVYLQKENIIDESGMPKERFSAEFPKEGPSILRIQQVVRGDSAAYFCASSPLQDSYEQYFGPGTRLTVT.

The CDR3 loop reads CASSTSGGVIEGYTF. In DNA form, the CDR3 reads TGTGCCAGCAGCACCTCAGGGGGCGTTATCGAGGGCTACACCTTC. The chain links TRBV7-9 to TRBJ1-2, with 8 bases identical to TRBD1. Germline assignment: CDR1 SEHNR and CDR2 FQNEAQ (reference sequence). Trimming cost V 5 bases and J 8 bases; bases outside gene matches: 13. This CDR3 region has 15 residues.

The rearrangement joins TRBV5-1 to TRBJ2-3, with 8 bases aligning to TRBD2. With 2 bases clipped from V and 1 base from J, the junction kept 3 bases outside the gene matches. The length of the CDR3 is 15 residues. The germline V gene encodes CDR1 SGHRS and CDR2 YFSETQ. The CDR3 coding sequence is TGCGCCAGCAGCTTACGGCGGGGGGGCACAGATACGCAGTATTTT. Protein sequence: CASSLRRGGTDTQYF. Using reference TRBV5-1 and TRBJ2-3 for the parts outside the CDR3, the full variable domain is KAGVTQTPRYLIKTRGQQVTLSCSPISGHRSVSWYQQTPGQGLQFLFEYFSETQRNKGNFPGRFSGRQFSNSRSEMNVSTLELGDSALYLCASSLRRGGTDTQYFGPGTRLTVL.

This clone was detected once. The chain links TRBV18 to TRBJ2-5, with a weak D call TRBD2 (6 bases). The CDR3 covers 14 residues. Germline-derived CDR1 and CDR2 are KGHSH and LQKENI. V lost 4 bases and J 2 bases, leaving 11 bases between the germline ends. The CDR3 DNA reads as TGTGCCAGCTCACTTAGCGGAATTCAAGAGACCCAGTACTTC. Translated: CASSLSGIQETQYF.

The rearrangement links TRBV6-6 to TRBJ1-2; D is perhaps TRBD1 (6 bases). Trimming left V 2 bases short and J 2 bases short, with 12 bases between. Germline V lookup: CDR1 MNHNY, CDR2 SVGAGI (reference sequence). The CDR3 sequence is 15 residues long. Written as DNA, the CDR3 is TGTGCCAGCAGTTACCCGACAGGATTCAACTATGGCTACACCTTC. Translation gives CASSYPTGFNYGYTF.

The rearrangement joins TRBV4-2 to TRBJ2-3; possible D gene TRBD2, 6 bases. The CDR3 contains 15 residues. CDR1 is LGHNA and CDR2 is YNFKEQ in the germline V gene. With 1 base removed from V and 1 base from J, the gap between germline ends came to 9 bases. CDR3 sequence reads: CASSQVSGGTDTQYF. For the CDR3, the DNA is TGTGCCAGCAGCCAAGTATCGGGGGGCACAGATACGCAGTATTTT.

The chain is built from TRBV7-2 and TRBJ1-2; D call uncertain. V was pared by 1 base and J by 3 bases, with 18 bases between. The CDR3 covers 17 residues. Germline V gives CDR1 SGHTA, CDR2 FQGNSA. The CDR3 reads CASSLGGGRMAHYGYTF. CDR3 nucleotide sequence: TGTGCCAGCAGCTTAGGAGGAGGGCGGATGGCCCACTATGGCTACACCTTC. The complete variable domain, with remaining parts taken from reference TRBV7-2 and TRBJ1-2, reads GAGVSQSPSNKVTEKGKDVELRCDPISGHTALYWYRQSLGQGLEFLIYFQGNSAPDKSGLPSDRFSAERTGGSVSTLTIQRTQQEDSAVYLCASSLGGGRMAHYGYTFGSGTRLTVV.

The V call is TRBV7-9, the J call TRBJ1-2, with 7 nucleotides matching TRBD1. V lost 4 bases, J lost 4 bases, and 18 bases stayed unmatched. The CDR3 contains 18 residues. Germline V gene lookup returns CDR1 SEHNR and CDR2 FQNEAQ (reference sequence). The DNA of the CDR3 is TGTGCCAGCAGCTGGGTACCGGGACAGAAAAACCGGTTCTATGGCTACACCTTC. The encoded protein is CASSWVPGQKNRFYGYTF.

CDR3 nucleotides: TGTGCCAGCAGCTCCAGACTAGCGGGGGATCGGGAGCAGTACTTC. It specifies CASSSRLAGDREQYF. V is TRBV9 and J is TRBJ2-7, with 12 nucleotides matching TRBD2. Germline assignment: CDR1 SGDLS and CDR2 YYNGEE. The CDR3 spans 15 residues. J was trimmed by 7 bases and V by 4 bases; bases with no gene match: 9.

The rearrangement links TRBV11-2 to TRBJ2-3; tentatively, D is TRBD2 (7 bases). This CDR3 spans 13 amino acids. V was cut by 5 bases and J by 8 bases, with 14 bases left in between. The V gene's germline CDR1 is SGHAT and CDR2 FQNNGV. The CDR3 region has the DNA TGTGCCAGCAGCCTCCACAGGGAGGGTACGCAGTATTTT. It codes for CASSLHREGTQYF.

V is TRBV7-6 and J is TRBJ2-3; D remains ambiguous. This CDR3 spans 16 amino acids. Trimming removed 1 base at V and 1 base at J, with 12 bases between. Per germline, CDR1 SGHVS and CDR2 FNYEAQ. This CDR3 reads CASSLEASPRTDTQYF. For the CDR3, the DNA is TGTGCCAGCAGCTTAGAGGCTAGTCCCCGCACAGATACGCAGTATTTT. The full variable domain, rest sourced from reference TRBV7-6 and TRBJ2-3, is GAGVSQSPRYKVTKRGQDVALRCDPISGHVSLYWYRQALGQGPEFLTYFNYEAQQDKSGLPNDRFSAERPEGSISTLTIQRTEQRDSAMYRCASSLEASPRTDTQYFGPGTRLTVL.

The V call is TRBV12-5, the J call TRBJ2-5; 11 bases agree with TRBD2. Unmatched junction bases numbered 6, after V lost 2 bases and J lost 7 bases. CDR1 is LGHNT and CDR2 is FRNRAP in the germline V gene. The CDR3 runs 15 residues. The CDR3 reads CASGLTSGGSLTQYF. The CDR3 nucleotides read TGTGCTAGTGGTTTGACTAGCGGGGGATCCTTGACCCAGTACTTC.